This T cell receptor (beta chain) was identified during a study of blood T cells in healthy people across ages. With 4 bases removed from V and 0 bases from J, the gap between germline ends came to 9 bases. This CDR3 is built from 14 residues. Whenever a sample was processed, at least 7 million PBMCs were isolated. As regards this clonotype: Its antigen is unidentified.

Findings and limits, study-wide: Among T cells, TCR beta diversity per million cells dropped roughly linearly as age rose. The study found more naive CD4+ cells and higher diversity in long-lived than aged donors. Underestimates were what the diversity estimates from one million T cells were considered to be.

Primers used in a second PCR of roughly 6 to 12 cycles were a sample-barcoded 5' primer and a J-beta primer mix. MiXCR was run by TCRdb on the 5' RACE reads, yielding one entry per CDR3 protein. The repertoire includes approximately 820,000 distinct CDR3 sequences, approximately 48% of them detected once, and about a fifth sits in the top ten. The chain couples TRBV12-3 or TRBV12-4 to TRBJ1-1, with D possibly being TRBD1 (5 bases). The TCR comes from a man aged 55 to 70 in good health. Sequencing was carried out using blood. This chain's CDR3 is CASSSGGMNTEAFF. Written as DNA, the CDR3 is TGTGCCAGCAGTTCGGGGGGGATGAACACTGAAGCTTTCTTT.